Given below is one T cell receptor (beta chain) in context. The antigen is undetermined. The data were produced by immunoSEQ multiplex PCR, yet TCRdb's version contains in-frame clones alone and is incomplete. Among a few hundred thousand clones listed, about 86% were seen once. These data come from a study of cytomegalovirus exposure and HLA in healthy donors. The study, taken as a whole, reports: Cytomegalovirus association was listed for under 200 TCR beta chains. Many donors carried some public TCRs, although rarity characterized most TCR sequences.

Germline CDR1 and CDR2: SGHVS and FNYEAQ. This CDR3 is 17 amino acids long. With 1 base clipped from V and 2 bases from J, the junction kept 5 bases outside the gene matches. This TCR was recovered from a woman between 18 and 29 years old in good health and CMV-seronegative. The rearrangement uses TRBV7-6 and TRBJ2-3; TRBD2 agrees at 11 bases. Sequencing was performed on PBMCs. CDR3 region: CASSLVISGGVTDTQYF. The CDR3 bases are TGTGCCAGCAGCTTAGTTATTAGCGGGGGGGTCACAGATACGCAGTATTTT.